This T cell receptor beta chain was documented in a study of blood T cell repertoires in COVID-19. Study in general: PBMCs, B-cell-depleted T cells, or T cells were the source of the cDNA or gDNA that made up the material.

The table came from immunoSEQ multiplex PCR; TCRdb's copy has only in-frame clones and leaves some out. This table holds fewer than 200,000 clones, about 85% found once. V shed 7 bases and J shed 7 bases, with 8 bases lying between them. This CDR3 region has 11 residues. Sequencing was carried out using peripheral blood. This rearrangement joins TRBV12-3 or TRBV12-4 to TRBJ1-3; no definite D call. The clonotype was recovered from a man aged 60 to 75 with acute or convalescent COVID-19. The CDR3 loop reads CASNVGNTIYF. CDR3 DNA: TGTGCCAGCAACGTCGGGAACACCATATATTTT.